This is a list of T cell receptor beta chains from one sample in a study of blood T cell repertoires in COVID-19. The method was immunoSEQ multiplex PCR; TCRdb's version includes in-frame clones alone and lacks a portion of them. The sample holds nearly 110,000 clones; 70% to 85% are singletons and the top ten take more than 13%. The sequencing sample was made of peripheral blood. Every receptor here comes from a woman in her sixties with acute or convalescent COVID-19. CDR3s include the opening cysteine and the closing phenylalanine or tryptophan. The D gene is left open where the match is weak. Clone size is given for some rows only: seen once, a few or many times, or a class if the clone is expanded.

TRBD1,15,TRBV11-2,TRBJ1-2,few,CASSFGTGSMSGYTF,TGTGCCAGCAGCTTTGGGACAGGCTCTATGAGCGGCTACACCTTC
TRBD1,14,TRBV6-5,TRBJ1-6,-,CASIRGPATAPLHF,TGTGCCAGCATCAGGGGGCCGGCAACGGCACCCCTCCACTTT
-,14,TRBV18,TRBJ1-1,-,CASSPAGMNTEAFF,TGTGCCAGCTCACCCGCAGGGATGAACACTGAAGCTTTCTTT
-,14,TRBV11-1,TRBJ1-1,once,CASSLAGEDTEAFF,TGTGCCAGCAGCTTAGCAGGGGAGGACACTGAAGCTTTCTTT
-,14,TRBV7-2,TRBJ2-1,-,CASSPSGSYNEQFF,TGTGCCAGCAGCCCCTCCGGGTCCTACAATGAGCAGTTCTTC
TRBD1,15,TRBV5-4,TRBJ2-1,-,CASSYRDRGYAEQFF,TGTGCCAGCAGCTACCGGGACAGGGGTTATGCTGAGCAGTTCTTC
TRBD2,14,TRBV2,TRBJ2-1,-,CASSGLAGANEQFF,TGTGCCAGCAGCGGACTAGCGGGAGCCAATGAGCAGTTCTTC
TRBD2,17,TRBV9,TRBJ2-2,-,CASRTSGGDENTGELFF,TGTGCCAGCAGAACTAGCGGGGGTGACGAGAACACCGGGGAGCTGTTTTTT
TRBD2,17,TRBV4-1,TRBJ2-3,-,CASSQEWSGSYTDTQYF,TGCGCCAGCAGCCAAGAGTGGAGCGGGAGTTACACAGATACGCAGTATTTT
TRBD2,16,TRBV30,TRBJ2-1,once,CAWSGGLAGGVNEQFF,TGTGCCTGGAGTGGAGGACTAGCGGGCGGCGTCAATGAGCAGTTCTTC
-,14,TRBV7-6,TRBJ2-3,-,CASSLADFADTQYF,TGTGCCAGCAGCTTAGCGGACTTCGCAGATACGCAGTATTTT
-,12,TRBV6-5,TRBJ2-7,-,CASISGVHEQYF,TGTGCCAGCATATCAGGGGTGCACGAGCAGTACTTC
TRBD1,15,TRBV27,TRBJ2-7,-,CASSVLRDRKSEQYF,TGTGCCAGCAGCGTGCTCCGGGACAGAAAAAGCGAGCAGTACTTC
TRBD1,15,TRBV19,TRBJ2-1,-,CASSINRGWYNEQFF,TGTGCCAGTAGTATTAACAGGGGTTGGTACAATGAGCAGTTCTTC
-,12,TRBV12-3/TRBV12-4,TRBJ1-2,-,CASSRVDYGYTF,TGTGCCAGCAGTCGCGTAGACTATGGCTACACCTTC
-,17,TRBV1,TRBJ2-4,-,CTSSQDHGDGAKNIQYF,TGCACCAGCAGCCAAGATCACGGGGATGGGGCCAAAAACATTCAGTACTTC
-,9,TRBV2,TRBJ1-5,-,CASTLRRHF,TGTGCCAGCACCCTCCGTAGGCATTTT
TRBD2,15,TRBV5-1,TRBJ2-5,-,CASATQAGVQETQYF,TGCGCCAGCGCAACCCAAGCGGGAGTACAGGAGACCCAGTACTTC
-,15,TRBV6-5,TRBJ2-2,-,CASKKEQGRFGELFF,TGTGCCAGCAAAAAAGAACAGGGCAGGTTCGGGGAGCTGTTTTTT
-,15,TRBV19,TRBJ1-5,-,CASSMAGWGNQPQHF,TGTGCCAGTAGTATGGCGGGGTGGGGCAATCAGCCCCAGCATTTT
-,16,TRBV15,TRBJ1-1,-,CATSGEVAGLNTEAFF,TGTGCCACCAGCGGAGAGGTGGCAGGGTTGAACACTGAAGCTTTCTTT
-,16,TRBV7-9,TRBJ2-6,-,CASSPTWASGANVLTF,TGTGCCAGCAGCCCCACGTGGGCCTCTGGGGCCAACGTCCTGACTTTC
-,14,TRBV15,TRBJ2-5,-,CATSRDSAGETQYF,TGTGCCACCAGCAGAGATAGTGCAGGGGAGACCCAGTACTTC
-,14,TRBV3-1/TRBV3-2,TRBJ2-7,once,CASSQALQTYEQYF,TGTGCCAGCAGCCAAGCGCTTCAGACTTACGAGCAGTACTTC
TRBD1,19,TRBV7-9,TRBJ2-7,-,CASSLATSGQGAIAYEQYF,TGTGCCAGCAGCTTAGCTACCTCGGGACAGGGGGCGATCGCGTACGAGCAGTACTTC
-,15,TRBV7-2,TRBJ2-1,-,CASSLGLAPGDEQFF,TGTGCCAGCAGCTTAGGTCTCGCTCCAGGGGATGAGCAGTTCTTC
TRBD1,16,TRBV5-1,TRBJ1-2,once,CASSSSPTDRDAGYTF,TGCGCCAGCAGCTCAAGCCCTACAGACAGGGATGCTGGCTACACCTTC
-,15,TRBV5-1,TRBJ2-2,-,CASSLGSGEAGELFF,TGCGCCAGCAGCTTAGGATCGGGAGAGGCCGGGGAGCTGTTTTTT
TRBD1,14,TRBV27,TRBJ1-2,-,CASSPFGQGVGYTF,TGTGCCAGCAGTCCCTTCGGACAGGGGGTAGGCTACACCTTC
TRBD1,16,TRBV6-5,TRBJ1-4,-,CASSFLQGARSAKLFF,TGTGCCAGCAGTTTCCTACAGGGGGCGCGAAGTGCGAAACTGTTTTTT
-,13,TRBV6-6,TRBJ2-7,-,CASSYAVHYEQYF,TGTGCCAGCAGTTACGCGGTACACTACGAGCAGTACTTC
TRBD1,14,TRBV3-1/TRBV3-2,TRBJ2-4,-,CASSPQGVSGIQYF,TGTGCCAGCAGCCCTCAGGGGGTCTCGGGCATTCAGTACTTC
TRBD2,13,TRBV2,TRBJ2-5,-,CASSGLARETQYF,TGTGCCAGCAGTGGACTAGCGCGGGAGACCCAGTACTTC
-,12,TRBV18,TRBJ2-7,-,CASSPGSYEQYF,TGTGCCAGCTCACCAGGGAGCTACGAGCAGTACTTC
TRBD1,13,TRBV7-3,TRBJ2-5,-,CASTMTGSETQYF,TGTGCCAGCACCATGACAGGGTCAGAGACCCAGTACTTC
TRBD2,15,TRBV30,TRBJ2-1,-,CAWSKPRGTGGEQFF,TGTGCCTGGAGTAAGCCCAGAGGGACGGGGGGTGAGCAGTTCTTC
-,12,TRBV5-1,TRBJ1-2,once,CASRTGFYGYTF,TGCGCCAGCCGCACAGGGTTCTATGGCTACACCTTC
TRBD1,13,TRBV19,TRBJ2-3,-,CASSTDRGNTQYF,TGTGCCAGTAGTACGGACAGGGGTAATACGCAGTATTTT
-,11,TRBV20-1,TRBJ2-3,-,CSARTSDTQYF,TGCAGTGCTAGGACTAGTGATACGCAGTATTTT
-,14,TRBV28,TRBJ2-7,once,CASRDPGGSYEQYF,TGTGCCAGCAGGGACCCAGGGGGGTCCTACGAGCAGTACTTC
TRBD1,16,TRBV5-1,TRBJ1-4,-,CASSLALQGANEKLFF,TGCGCCAGCAGCCTTGCCCTCCAGGGGGCTAATGAAAAACTGTTTTTT
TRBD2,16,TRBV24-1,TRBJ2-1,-,CATSDSRAGGYNEQFF,TGTGCCACCAGTGATTCTCGAGCGGGGGGGTACAATGAGCAGTTCTTC
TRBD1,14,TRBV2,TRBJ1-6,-,CASTKDRGHSPLHF,TGTGCCAGCACCAAAGACAGGGGTCATTCACCCCTCCACTTT
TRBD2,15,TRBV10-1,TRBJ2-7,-,CASSESGRDTYEQYF,TGCGCCAGCAGTGAGTCGGGGAGGGATACCTACGAGCAGTACTTC
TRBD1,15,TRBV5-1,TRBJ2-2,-,CASSSTGEVTGELFF,TGCGCCAGCAGCTCGACAGGGGAGGTCACCGGGGAGCTGTTTTTT
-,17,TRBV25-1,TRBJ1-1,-,CASSEGGAERMNTEAFF,TGTGCCAGCAGCGAAGGTGGGGCAGAGAGGATGAACACTGAAGCTTTCTTT
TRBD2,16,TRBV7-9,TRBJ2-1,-,CASSPRTSANYNEQFF,TGTGCCAGCAGCCCTAGAACTAGCGCGAACTACAATGAGCAGTTCTTC
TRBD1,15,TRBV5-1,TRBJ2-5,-,CASSRDRGRGETQYF,TGCGCCAGCAGCAGGGACAGGGGGCGAGGGGAGACCCAGTACTTC
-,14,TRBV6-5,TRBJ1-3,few,CASTRSFSGNTIYF,TGTGCCAGCACCAGGTCTTTCTCTGGAAACACCATATATTTT
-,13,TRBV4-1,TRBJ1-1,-,CASSQARETEAFF,TGCGCCAGCAGCCAAGCCAGGGAAACTGAAGCTTTCTTT
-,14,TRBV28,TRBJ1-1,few,CASPGGAGNTEAFF,TGTGCCAGCCCCGGGGGGGCCGGGAACACTGAAGCTTTCTTT
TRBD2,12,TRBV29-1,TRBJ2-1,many,CSVGTSGNEQFF,TGCAGCGTAGGGACTAGCGGGAATGAGCAGTTCTTC
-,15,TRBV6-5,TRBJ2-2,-,CASRRGTANTGELFF,TGTGCCAGCAGACGCGGGACAGCGAACACCGGGGAGCTGTTTTTT
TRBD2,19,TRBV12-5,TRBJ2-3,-,CASGLGLAGGPSSTDTQYF,TGTGCTAGTGGTTTAGGGCTAGCGGGGGGGCCGTCTAGCACAGATACGCAGTATTTT
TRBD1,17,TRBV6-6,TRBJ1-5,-,CASSPTVTGARDQPQHF,TGTGCCAGCAGTCCGACGGTAACAGGGGCCAGGGATCAGCCCCAGCATTTT